This T cell receptor (beta chain) appears in the sequencing data of a study of blood T cell repertoires in COVID-19. This clone appeared once. The repertoire was sequenced with immunoSEQ multiplex PCR; TCRdb's copy has only in-frame clones and lacks some. Found here are 220,000 or so clones, 90% of them singletons; the top ten hold just over 0.85%. The CDR3 contains 14 residues. In germline, CDR1 is LNHDA, CDR2 SQIVND (reference sequence). Trimming at V came to 2 bases and at J to 8 bases, leaving 8 bases not matched to a gene. Input material: PBMCs or T cells enriched from blood (not recorded which). The receptor comes from a man between 50 and 59 years old who had been exposed to COVID-19. This sequence joins TRBV19 and TRBJ1-2, with 7 bases aligning to TRBD1. CDR3 DNA: TGTGCCAGTAGTATAACAGGGGAGATAAAAGGCTACACCTTC. It codes for CASSITGEIKGYTF.